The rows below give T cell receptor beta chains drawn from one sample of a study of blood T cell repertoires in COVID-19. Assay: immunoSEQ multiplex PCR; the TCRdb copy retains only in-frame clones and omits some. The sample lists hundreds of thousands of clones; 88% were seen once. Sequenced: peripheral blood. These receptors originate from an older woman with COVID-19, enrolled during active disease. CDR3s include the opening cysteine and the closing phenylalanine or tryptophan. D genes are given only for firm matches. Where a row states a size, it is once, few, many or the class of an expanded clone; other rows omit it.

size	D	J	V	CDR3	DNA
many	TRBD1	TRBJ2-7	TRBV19	CASSPGQVSYEQYF	TGTGCCAGTAGTCCCGGACAGGTCTCCTACGAGCAGTACTTC
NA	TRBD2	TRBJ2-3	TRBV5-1	CASRPLAGSDTQYF	TGCGCCAGCAGGCCCCTAGCGGGATCAGATACGCAGTATTTT
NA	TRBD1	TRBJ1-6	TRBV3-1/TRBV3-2	CASSQAGGRDSPLHF	TGTGCCAGCAGCCAAGCAGGGGGCAGGGATTCACCCCTCCACTTT
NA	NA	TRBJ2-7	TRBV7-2	CASSLAGEAYEQYF	TGTGCCAGCAGCTTAGCAGGGGAGGCCTACGAGCAGTACTTC
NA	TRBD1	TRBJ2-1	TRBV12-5	CASGLTQGFYNEQFF	TGTGCTAGTGGTTTGACACAGGGGTTCTACAATGAGCAGTTCTTC
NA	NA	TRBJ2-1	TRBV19	CASSIRGTYNEQFF	TGTGCCAGTAGTATCCGCGGCACCTACAATGAGCAGTTCTTC
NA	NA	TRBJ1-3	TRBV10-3	CAISGTGITGNTIYF	TGTGCCATCAGTGGAACAGGGATTACTGGAAACACCATATATTTT
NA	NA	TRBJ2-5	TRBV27	CASGGQFWETQYF	TGTGCCAGCGGTGGACAGTTTTGGGAGACCCAGTACTTC
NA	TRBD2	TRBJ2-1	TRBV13	CASSRDYQSEQFF	TGTGCCAGCAGCCGGGACTACCAATCTGAGCAGTTCTTC
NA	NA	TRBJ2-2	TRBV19	CASRDSGELFF	TGTGCCAGTAGGGACAGCGGGGAGCTGTTTTTT
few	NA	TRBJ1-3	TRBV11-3	CASSKGTRAGNTIYF	TGTGCCAGCAGCAAAGGGACTCGAGCTGGAAACACCATATATTTT
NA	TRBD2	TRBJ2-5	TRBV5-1	CASSPVALAARETQYF	TGCGCCAGCAGCCCGGTTGCTCTAGCGGCACGAGAGACCCAGTACTTC
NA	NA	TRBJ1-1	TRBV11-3	CASSIHSGERTEAFF	TGTGCCAGCAGCATCCATAGCGGAGAACGGACTGAAGCTTTCTTT
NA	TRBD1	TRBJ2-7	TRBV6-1	CASSDFGQTGTGAYEQYF	TGTGCCAGCAGTGATTTCGGTCAGACCGGGACAGGGGCCTACGAGCAGTACTTC
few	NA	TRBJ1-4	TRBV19	CASSRYPNEKLFF	TGTGCCAGTAGTCGGTACCCTAATGAAAAACTGTTTTTT
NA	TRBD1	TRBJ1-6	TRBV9	CASSAETGAYSPLHF	TGTGCCAGCAGCGCGGAGACAGGGGCGTATTCACCCCTCCACTTT
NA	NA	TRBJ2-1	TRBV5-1	CASSLEASRSGEQFF	TGCGCCAGCAGCTTGGAGGCTAGCCGGAGTGGTGAGCAGTTCTTC